A selection of T cell receptor beta chains follows, all from one sample in a study of shared clonotypes between healthy human individuals. The assay was immunoSEQ multiplex PCR, and TCRdb's table has in-frame clones only and misses some. The sample holds about 960,000 clones, roughly 72% seen once. Sequences were obtained from memory CD4+ T cells sorted from blood. The receptor source for this set is a young man in good health. Both conserved end residues are part of each CDR3. D genes are given only for firm matches. The size of a clone is reported for some rows only, either as once, few or many, or as a class for expanded clones.

CDR3aa: CASSQGTGPQETQYF; CDR3nt: TGTGCCAGCAGCCAAGGGACAGGACCCCAAGAGACCCAGTACTTC; v_gene: TRBV14; d_gene: TRBD1; j_gene: TRBJ2-5; abundance: -
CDR3aa: CASGPTQGGMNTEAFF; CDR3nt: TGTGCCAGCGGCCCTACCCAGGGAGGGATGAACACTGAAGCTTTCTTT; v_gene: TRBV9; d_gene: -; j_gene: TRBJ1-1; abundance: -
CDR3aa: CATSRDRGNQPQHF; CDR3nt: TGTGCCACCAGCAGAGATAGAGGCAATCAGCCCCAGCATTTT; v_gene: TRBV15; d_gene: -; j_gene: TRBJ1-5; abundance: -
CDR3aa: CASSQDPGGNTGELFF; CDR3nt: TGCGCCAGCAGCCAAGACCCGGGGGGGAACACCGGGGAGCTGTTTTTT; v_gene: TRBV4-1; d_gene: TRBD2; j_gene: TRBJ2-2; abundance: -
CDR3aa: CASSGQGSWEQYF; CDR3nt: TGCGCCAGCAGCGGACAGGGTAGTTGGGAGCAGTACTTC; v_gene: TRBV10-1; d_gene: TRBD1; j_gene: TRBJ2-7; abundance: -
CDR3aa: CASSAGTGWNYEQYF; CDR3nt: TGTGCCAGCAGCGCGGGGACAGGGTGGAACTACGAGCAGTACTTC; v_gene: TRBV5-6; d_gene: TRBD1; j_gene: TRBJ2-7; abundance: -
CDR3aa: CASKGDLGSTDTQYF; CDR3nt: TGTGCCAGCAAGGGGGATCTCGGGAGCACAGATACGCAGTATTTT; v_gene: TRBV9; d_gene: -; j_gene: TRBJ2-3; abundance: -
CDR3aa: CASNEPGLAGVLVETQYF; CDR3nt: TGTGCCAGCAATGAACCGGGACTAGCGGGGGTACTGGTCGAGACCCAGTACTTC; v_gene: TRBV6-1; d_gene: TRBD2; j_gene: TRBJ2-5; abundance: once
CDR3aa: CSVDHQGIRSTDTQYF; CDR3nt: TGCAGCGTTGACCACCAGGGGATCCGCAGCACAGATACGCAGTATTTT; v_gene: TRBV29-1; d_gene: -; j_gene: TRBJ2-3; abundance: -
CDR3aa: CAWSVSAGNAYGYTF; CDR3nt: TGTGCCTGGAGTGTATCCGCAGGGAACGCCTATGGCTACACCTTC; v_gene: TRBV30; d_gene: -; j_gene: TRBJ1-2; abundance: many
CDR3aa: CASSTGDAYNEQFF; CDR3nt: TGTGCCAGTAGTACCGGGGACGCTTACAATGAGCAGTTCTTC; v_gene: TRBV19; d_gene: -; j_gene: TRBJ2-1; abundance: -
CDR3aa: CASSLETSGSLEQFF; CDR3nt: TGCGCCAGCAGCTTGGAGACTAGCGGGAGTCTCGAGCAGTTCTTC; v_gene: TRBV5-1; d_gene: TRBD2; j_gene: TRBJ2-1; abundance: many
CDR3aa: CASTTQGAGPYEQYF; CDR3nt: TGTGCCAGCACTACCCAGGGGGCAGGGCCCTACGAGCAGTACTTC; v_gene: TRBV6-1; d_gene: TRBD1; j_gene: TRBJ2-7; abundance: -
CDR3aa: CASTSQGYEQYF; CDR3nt: TGTGCCAGCACCAGTCAGGGCTACGAGCAGTACTTC; v_gene: TRBV6-1; d_gene: -; j_gene: TRBJ2-7; abundance: -
CDR3aa: CASSEAGRISQPQHF; CDR3nt: TGTGCCAGCAGTGAAGCGGGGCGGATATCTCAGCCCCAGCATTTT; v_gene: TRBV6-1; d_gene: -; j_gene: TRBJ1-5; abundance: once
CDR3aa: CAWSRPGTGTYEQYF; CDR3nt: TGTGCCTGGAGCCGTCCCGGGACAGGGACCTACGAGCAGTACTTC; v_gene: TRBV30; d_gene: TRBD1; j_gene: TRBJ2-7; abundance: -
CDR3aa: CASSADYSNQPQHF; CDR3nt: TGTGCCAGCAGTGCCGACTATAGCAATCAGCCCCAGCATTTT; v_gene: TRBV2; d_gene: -; j_gene: TRBJ1-5; abundance: -
CDR3aa: CASSLTISTDTQYF; CDR3nt: TGCGCCAGCAGCTTGACCATTAGCACAGATACGCAGTATTTT; v_gene: TRBV5-1; d_gene: -; j_gene: TRBJ2-3; abundance: -